The clone carrying this T cell receptor beta chain was counted ten times or more. Its antigen is not identified. This sample is drawn from a study of Graves' ophthalmopathy and Graves' hyperthyroidism. The CDR3 contains 15 residues. V trimming: 4 bases; J trimming: 8 bases; junction bases outside the gene matches: 8. The germline CDR1 and CDR2 sequences are ENHRY and SYGVKD. Each hyperthyroidism patient was newly diagnosed, with under 2 months' duration, and aged 18 to 65. Findings of the study overall: Most thyroid clonotypes expanded beyond 0.001 frequency were also found in blood. Using 13 signatures, a model distinguished ophthalmopathy from stable hyperthyroidism, reaching just under 90% sensitivity and approximately 84% specificity.

RNA served as the template for amplifying TCR beta CDR3 regions. RT-PCR in the first round used HTBI primers; a second-round multiplex PCR followed. One entry per CDR3 protein, called by TCRdb with MiXCR from the multiplex PCR reads. Of around 1.1 million distinct CDR3 sequences listed, 35% to 40% are singletons. The receptor was isolated from an adult man with Graves' hyperthyroidism. Specimen: peripheral blood or thyroid tissue (not recorded which). V and J are TRBV10-3 and TRBJ1-6, with 7 bases matching TRBD1. The chain's CDR3 is CAISASGTDHSPLHF. The CDR3 region has the DNA TGTGCCATCAGTGCGTCGGGGACAGACCATTCACCCCTCCACTTT.